Here is one T cell receptor (beta chain) with its context. Authors' analysis steps: Reference gene primer amplification gave estimated nucleated cell counts. Here immunoSEQ multiplex PCR was the method, and the copy in TCRdb shows in-frame clones only, minus some. V and J calls and clone size are as listed in that table; D and trimming were resolved from the DNA. The sample lists about 230,000 clones, 81% seen once, with approximately 8% in the top ten. The data derive from a study of blood T cell repertoires in COVID-19. Study-wide context: Sites in the United States, Italy and Spain provided acute and convalescent COVID-19 samples. T cells, B-cell-depleted T cells, or PBMCs supplied cDNA or gDNA.

V lost 9 bases to trimming and J lost 0 bases, with 20 bases between them. The CDR3 is made up of 17 amino acids. Germline-derived CDR1 and CDR2 are LNHDA and SQIVND (reference sequence). Specimen: peripheral blood. This chain links TRBV19 with TRBJ1-4; tentative D call: TRBD1 (5 bases). This receptor was taken from a woman at least 80 years old with acute or convalescent COVID-19. CDR3 nucleotides: TGTGCCAGGCGCTTCGATAGGGGAAATGCAACTAATGAAAAACTGTTTTTT. Translating gives CARRFDRGNATNEKLFF.